A selection of T cell receptor beta chains follows, all from one sample in a study of blood T cell repertoires in COVID-19. TCRdb's table, derived via immunoSEQ multiplex PCR, lists solely in-frame clones and lacks some. Of fewer than 150,000 clones in the sample, roughly four fifths were seen once. Sequenced input: peripheral blood. These receptors were collected from a human donor in a cohort sampled during active COVID-19. CDR3s include the opening cysteine and the closing phenylalanine or tryptophan. The D gene is left open where the match is weak. Part of the rows lack a size; the others show once, few, many or a class for expanded clones.

V	J	D	size	CDR3	DNA
TRBV3-1/TRBV3-2	TRBJ1-5	-	-	CASSQDRQGNQPQHF	TGTGCCAGCAGCCAAGATAGACAGGGCAATCAGCCCCAGCATTTT
TRBV29-1	TRBJ1-2	-	few	CSVDSAQYNYGYTF	TGCAGCGTTGACTCGGCACAGTACAACTATGGCTACACCTTC
TRBV11-2	TRBJ2-2	TRBD1	few	CASTGTGVYTGELFF	TGTGCCAGCACCGGGACAGGGGTCTACACCGGGGAGCTGTTTTTT
TRBV5-5	TRBJ2-2	TRBD2	-	CASSLVAGGSPGELFF	TGTGCCAGCAGCTTGGTAGCGGGGGGTTCCCCCGGGGAGCTGTTTTTT
TRBV5-1	TRBJ1-2	-	-	CASSLGPLQGDGYTF	TGCGCCAGCAGCTTAGGCCCTTTACAGGGCGATGGCTACACCTTC
TRBV16	TRBJ2-7	-	-	CASSPSQVESYEQYF	TGTGCCAGCAGCCCGTCCCAGGTCGAGAGCTACGAGCAGTACTTC
TRBV13	TRBJ2-2	TRBD2	once	CASSLHRAGGLTGELFF	TGTGCCAGCAGCCTACACAGAGCGGGGGGACTCACCGGGGAGCTGTTTTTT
TRBV11-3	TRBJ2-1	TRBD1	-	CASSLSVQGDLDEQFF	TGTGCCAGCAGTCTCTCGGTACAGGGGGATTTGGATGAGCAGTTCTTC
TRBV24-1	TRBJ2-7	-	once	CATSDSAIRGYEQYF	TGTGCCACCAGTGATTCGGCAATCAGAGGGTACGAGCAGTACTTC
TRBV27	TRBJ1-1	-	-	CASSLSRGTEAFF	TGTGCCAGCAGTTTATCCAGGGGCACTGAAGCTTTCTTT
TRBV28	TRBJ1-5	TRBD1	-	CASSFQTLTGNSNQPQHF	TGTGCCAGCAGTTTTCAAACACTGACAGGGAATAGCAATCAGCCCCAGCATTTT
TRBV28	TRBJ1-1	-	-	CASSPTFGATEAFF	TGTGCCAGCAGTCCCACGTTTGGGGCCACTGAAGCTTTCTTT
TRBV27	TRBJ2-1	-	-	CASRPTGKGEQFF	TGTGCCAGCAGGCCTACGGGGAAGGGTGAGCAGTTCTTC
TRBV5-1	TRBJ1-4	-	-	CASSLDRTNEKLFF	TGCGCCAGCAGCTTGGACAGAACCAATGAAAAACTGTTTTTT
TRBV5-6	TRBJ1-1	-	-	CASSGGTVNTEAFF	TGTGCCAGCAGCGGGGGGACGGTCAACACTGAAGCTTTCTTT
TRBV28	TRBJ1-6	TRBD1	-	CASRGQAGSPLHF	TGTGCCAGCAGGGGACAGGCGGGTTCACCCCTCCACTTT